The 11 T cell receptor beta chains below come from one sample, sequenced in a study of response to subunit inactivated influenza vaccine. TCRdb redid the calling of the RT-PCR reads with MiXCR, one entry per CDR3 protein. Of around 170,000 distinct CDR3 sequences detected, approximately 11% appear once; the ten largest clones hold 35% to 40%. Here the sequenced sample was CD8+ T cells sorted from PBMCs, taken around 2 years after vaccination. These TCRs come from a man aged 50 to 69 who received an inactivated influenza vaccine.

This clonotype was seen many times. This sequence joins TRBV24-1 and TRBJ2-1; 7 bases are shared with TRBD2. The CDR3 spans 16 residues. The V gene end was trimmed by 4 bases and the J gene end by 4 bases; junction bases not matched to a gene: 9. CDR1 is KGHDR and CDR2 is SFDVKD in the germline V gene. CDR3 coding DNA: TGTGCCACCAGTGACAAAAGCGGGGAGCGGTACAATGAGCAGTTCTTC. It codes for CATSDKSGERYNEQFF.

This clonotype showed up just a few times. CDR3 amino acids: CASSGLAGDTDTQYF. As DNA, the CDR3 is TGTGCCAGCAGTGGACTAGCGGGAGATACAGATACGCAGTATTTT. This chain joins TRBV2 and TRBJ2-3, with 12 bases that match TRBD2. V gave up 4 bases and J gave up 3 bases; unmatched junction bases: 2. CDR1 SNHLY and CDR2 FYNNEI come from the germline V gene. CDR3 size: 15 residues.

The gene calls are TRBV6-5 and TRBJ2-7; D might be TRBD2 (6 bases). The V end lost 0 bases, the J end lost 1 base, and 7 bases lay between the germline ends. From germline, CDR1 is MNHEY and CDR2 SVGAGI. The CDR3 spans 14 residues. CDR3 nucleotide sequence: TGTGCCAGCAGTTACTCGGGGGGTTCCTACGAGCAGTACTTC. It is translated as CASSYSGGSYEQYF.

This clonotype showed up just a few times. The CDR3 bases are TGTGCCATCAGTGAGTCGTTAACGTACGAGCAGTTCTTC. Its translation: CAISESLTYEQFF. V usage is TRBV10-3 and J usage is TRBJ2-1; D not certain. CDR3 length: 13 amino acids. Trimming cost V 0 bases and J 10 bases, with 10 bases left between them. Germline CDR1 ENHRY, CDR2 SYGVKD.

J is TRBJ2-3 and V is TRBV3-1; D remains ambiguous. Germline V lookup: CDR1 LGHDT, CDR2 YNNKEL (reference sequence). The CDR3 consists of 13 residues. V dropped 0 bases and J dropped 6 bases, with 7 bases sitting between them. CDR3 sequence (DNA): TGTGCCAGCAGCCAAGATTTCTCGGATACGCAGTATTTT. This encodes CASSQDFSDTQYF.

At least ten counts were recorded for this clonotype. The rearrangement links TRBV12-3 or TRBV12-4 to TRBJ2-2; D unresolved. The V end was cut by 3 bases, the J end by 1 base, with 6 bases between. This CDR3 has 14 residues. CDR3: CASSFFQNTGELFF. CDR3 coding DNA: TGTGCCAGCAGTTTTTTTCAGAACACCGGGGAGCTGTTTTTT.

This clonotype was recorded at least ten times. The chain carries TRBV5-5 and TRBJ2-2; no definite D call. The germline gives CDR1 SGHKS, CDR2 YYEKEE (reference sequence). The CDR3 is 16 residues long. The V end lost 0 bases, the J end lost 0 bases, and 9 bases lay between the germline ends. This CDR3 is CASSLGWFANTGELFF. DNA for the CDR3: TGTGCCAGCAGCTTGGGATGGTTCGCGAACACCGGGGAGCTGTTTTTT.

Many counts were recorded for this clonotype. The CDR3 region is CASSLGTLYTEAFF. CDR3 sequence (DNA): TGTGCCAGCAGCTTAGGGACACTCTACACTGAAGCTTTCTTT. The J gene is TRBJ1-1, the V gene TRBV7-8, with D possibly being TRBD1 (5 bases). The CDR3 is made up of 14 amino acids. Germline CDR1 reads SGHVS; CDR2 reads FQNEAQ. The V end was cut by 1 base, the J end by 3 bases, with 9 bases between.

This clonotype appeared a few times. This sequence joins TRBV6-5 and TRBJ1-1; 7 nucleotides align to TRBD1. Trimming took 2 bases from V and 8 from J; bases not matched to a gene: 2. The germline V gene has CDR1 MNHEY and CDR2 SVGAGI. The CDR3 totals 12 residues. The CDR3 sequence is CASSYQTGEAFF. The CDR3 DNA reads TGTGCCAGCAGTTACCAGACAGGGGAAGCTTTCTTT.

This clonotype showed up just a few times. This sequence joins TRBV29-1 and TRBJ2-5; D uncertain. The V gene's germline CDR1 is SQVTM and CDR2 ANQGSEA. V lost 5 bases to trimming and J lost 4 bases, with 5 bases between them. The CDR3 has 10 amino acids. The CDR3 DNA follows: TGCAGCGTTACCGGAGAGACCCAGTACTTC. Translating gives CSVTGETQYF.

The table lists this clonotype with many counts. The CDR3: CASSIRRELATQYF. CDR3 nucleotides: TGTGCCAGCAGTATCCGACGGGAACTCGCGACCCAGTACTTC. The chain combines TRBV28 with TRBJ2-5, with a tentative D call TRBD2 (5 bases). The CDR3 is 14 residues long. Germline loops: CDR1 MDHEN, CDR2 SYDVKM. V was clipped by 5 bases and J by 7 bases, with 17 bases between them.